This T cell receptor (beta chain) was documented in a study of cytomegalovirus exposure and HLA in healthy donors. Whole-study results and caveats: Analysis was carried out at a later point, and it linked a missense DCLRE1C variant to TCR beta V- and J-gene trimming. Excluded: some indistinguishable V segments such as TRBV6-2 and TRBV6-3.

Germline V CDR1 and CDR2: SGHTA, FQGNSA. This CDR3 contains 17 residues. The trim removed 5 bases at V and 1 base at J, leaving 12 bases unmatched. Regarding this clone: Its antigen is still unknown.

The study ran its PCR with 60 Vbeta and 13 Jbeta primers. TCRdb's table, derived via immunoSEQ multiplex PCR, lists solely in-frame clones and lacks some. This sample has around 110,000 clones; over 60% occur once, and the top ten carry around 4.5%. The chain couples TRBV7-2 to TRBJ2-3; 7 bases line up with TRBD2. Sequenced: PBMCs. This receptor was obtained from a man under 40 in good health and CMV-seropositive. CDR3 sequence: CASSLRGGGGGTDTQYF. The CDR3 nucleotides are TGTGCCAGCAGCCTTCGGGGCGGGGGAGGCGGCACAGATACGCAGTATTTT.